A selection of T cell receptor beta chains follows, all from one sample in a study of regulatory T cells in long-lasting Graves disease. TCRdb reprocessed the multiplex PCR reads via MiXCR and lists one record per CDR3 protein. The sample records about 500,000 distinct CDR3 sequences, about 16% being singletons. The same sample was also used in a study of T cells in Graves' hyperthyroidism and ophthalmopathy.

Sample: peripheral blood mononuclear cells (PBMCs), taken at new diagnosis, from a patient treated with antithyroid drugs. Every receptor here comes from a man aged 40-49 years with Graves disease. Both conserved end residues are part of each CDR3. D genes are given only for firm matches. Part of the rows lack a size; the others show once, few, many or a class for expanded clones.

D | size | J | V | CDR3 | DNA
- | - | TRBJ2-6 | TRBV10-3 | CASTPDGQSSGANVLTF | TGTGCCAGCACCCCGGATGGCCAAAGCTCTGGGGCCAACGTCCTGACTTTC
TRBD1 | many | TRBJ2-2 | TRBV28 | CASSPFDRGISTGELFF | TGTGCCAGCAGTCCCTTCGACAGGGGGATTTCCACCGGGGAGCTGTTTTTT
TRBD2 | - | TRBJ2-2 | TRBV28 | CASSSLAGENTGELFF | TGTGCCAGCAGTTCCCTAGCGGGAGAAAACACCGGGGAGCTGTTTTTT
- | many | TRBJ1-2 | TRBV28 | CASSALTNYGYTF | TGTGCCAGCAGCGCGCTCACTAACTATGGCTACACCTTC
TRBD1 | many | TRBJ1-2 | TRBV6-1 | CASRAGTGVIDYGYTF | TGTGCCAGCAGAGCCGGGACAGGGGTTATTGACTATGGCTACACCTTC
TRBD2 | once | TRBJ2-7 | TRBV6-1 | CASVAGLAPYEQYF | TGTGCCAGCGTAGCTGGACTAGCCCCCTACGAGCAGTACTTC
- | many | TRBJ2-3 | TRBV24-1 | CATSDTTWGTSTDTQYF | TGTGCCACCAGTGACACAACGTGGGGTACAAGCACAGATACGCAGTATTTT
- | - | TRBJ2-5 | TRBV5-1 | CASSLEGVQETQYF | TGCGCCAGCAGCTTGGAAGGGGTCCAAGAGACCCAGTACTTC
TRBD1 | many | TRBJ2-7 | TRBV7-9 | CASSARDSAYEQYF | TGTGCCAGCAGCGCCCGGGACAGTGCCTACGAGCAGTACTTC
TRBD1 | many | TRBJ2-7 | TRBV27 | CASSLSGQGDNEQYF | TGTGCCAGCAGTTTATCTGGGCAGGGGGACAACGAGCAGTACTTC
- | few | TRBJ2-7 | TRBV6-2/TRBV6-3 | CASSEAGATEQYF | TGTGCCAGCAGTGAAGCAGGGGCTACCGAGCAGTACTTC
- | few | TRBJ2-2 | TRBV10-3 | CAISEAGANSVKLFF | TGTGCCATCAGTGAAGCCGGGGCTAACAGTGTGAAGCTGTTTTTT
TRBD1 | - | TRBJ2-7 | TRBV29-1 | CSVEDWGQGLTYEQYF | TGCAGCGTTGAAGATTGGGGACAGGGACTTACCTACGAGCAGTACTTC
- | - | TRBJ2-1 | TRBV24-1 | CATSGTGRLKSDEQFF | TGTGCCACCAGTGGTACAGGGCGTCTCAAGTCCGATGAGCAGTTCTTC
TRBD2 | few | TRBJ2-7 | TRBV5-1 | CASSLEASSGGHYEQYF | TGCGCCAGCAGCTTGGAAGCGTCTAGCGGGGGACATTACGAGCAGTACTTC
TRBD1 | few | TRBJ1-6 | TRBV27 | CASSYKGGSGYGGNSPLHF | TGTGCCAGCAGTTATAAAGGGGGCTCGGGTTACGGCGGTAATTCACCCCTCCACTTT
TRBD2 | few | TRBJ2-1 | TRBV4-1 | CASSQTITSGRGNEQFF | TGCGCCAGCAGCCAGACCATCACTAGCGGGAGGGGGAATGAGCAGTTCTTC
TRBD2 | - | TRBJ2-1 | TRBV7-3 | CASSRTSGSNVEQFF | TGTGCCAGCAGCCGTACTAGCGGGAGTAATGTTGAACAGTTCTTC
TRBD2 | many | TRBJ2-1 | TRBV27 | CASSFISGTPRGEQFF | TGTGCCAGCAGTTTCATAAGCGGGACCCCGAGGGGTGAGCAGTTCTTC
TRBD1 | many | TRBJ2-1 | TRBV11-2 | CASSIEPGTGKVYNEQFF | TGTGCCAGCAGCATCGAGCCCGGGACAGGGAAAGTGTACAATGAGCAGTTCTTC
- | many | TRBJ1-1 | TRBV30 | CAWNSYRSGTEAFF | TGTGCCTGGAACTCTTATCGCTCGGGAACTGAAGCTTTCTTT
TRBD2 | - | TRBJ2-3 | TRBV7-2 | CASSLVAGAQTDTQYF | TGTGCCAGCAGCTTAGTAGCGGGAGCGCAGACAGATACGCAGTATTTT
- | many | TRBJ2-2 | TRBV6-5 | CASSYLSGDDTGELFF | TGTGCCAGCAGTTACCTCTCGGGGGACGACACCGGGGAGCTGTTTTTT
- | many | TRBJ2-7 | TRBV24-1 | CATSDFLGYEQYF | TGTGCCACCAGTGATTTTCTGGGGTACGAGCAGTACTTC
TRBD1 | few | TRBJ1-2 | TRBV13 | CASSALQGGSAGYTF | TGTGCCAGCAGCGCCCTACAGGGGGGGTCTGCCGGCTACACCTTC
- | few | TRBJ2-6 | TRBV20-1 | CSVDRPGANVLTF | TGCAGTGTGGACCGTCCTGGGGCCAACGTCCTGACTTTC
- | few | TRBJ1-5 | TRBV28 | CASSFVDSNQPQHF | TGTGCCAGCAGTTTCGTCGATAGCAATCAGCCCCAGCATTTT